This T cell receptor beta chain was captured in a study of T cell changes during pregnancy in multiple sclerosis. This clone was counted only a few times. Method: immunoSEQ multiplex PCR; TCRdb's copy keeps in-frame clones and lacks some. The sample lists some 74,000 clones; over 85% were seen once. Germline CDR1 and CDR2: MNHEY and SVGAGI. With V trimmed by 10 bases and J by 8 bases, 14 bases remained unmatched. The CDR3 is made up of 14 amino acids. The TCR originated in a female donor in good health, enrolled as a control in a pregnancy study. The chain has TRBV6-5 and TRBJ1-2; TRBD1 matches at 9 bases. The sample here was peripheral blood, taken after pregnancy. CDR3 sequence reads: CATGTGQGWEGYTF. The CDR3 DNA reads as TGTGCCACCGGAACGGGACAGGGTTGGGAAGGCTACACCTTC.